These T cell receptor beta chains were read from a single sample in a study of T cell changes during pregnancy in multiple sclerosis. The repertoire was sequenced with immunoSEQ multiplex PCR; TCRdb's copy has only in-frame clones and lacks some. The top ten clones hold approximately 1.5% of a sample with around 110,000 clones, 85% to 95% of them seen once. This material consisted of peripheral blood, taken after pregnancy. These receptors were obtained from a female donor with multiple sclerosis, enrolled in a pregnancy study. Both conserved end residues are part of each CDR3. The D gene is left open where the match is weak. Rows may omit the clone size; those that give it use once, few, many or a size class.

cdr3_aa: CASSPVTGAGNIQYF
cdr3_nt: TGTGCCAGCAGCCCAGTGACAGGTGCGGGAAACATTCAGTACTTC
j_call: TRBJ2-4
clone_size: .
v_call: TRBV7-6
d_call: .

cdr3_aa: CASTPGVEAFF
cdr3_nt: TGTGCCAGTACTCCGGGGGTTGAAGCTTTCTTT
j_call: TRBJ1-1
clone_size: .
v_call: TRBV19
d_call: .

cdr3_aa: CALAGGTGELFF
cdr3_nt: TGTGCCCTGGCAGGGGGAACCGGGGAGCTGTTTTTT
j_call: TRBJ2-2
clone_size: few
v_call: TRBV7-9
d_call: TRBD1

cdr3_aa: CSVEGAVNYGYTF
cdr3_nt: TGCAGCGTTGAAGGGGCTGTTAACTATGGCTACACCTTC
j_call: TRBJ1-2
clone_size: .
v_call: TRBV29-1
d_call: .

cdr3_aa: CASSEPGQGSYEQYF
cdr3_nt: TGTGCCAGCAGTGAACCGGGACAGGGGTCCTACGAGCAGTATTTC
j_call: TRBJ2-7
clone_size: .
v_call: TRBV6-1
d_call: TRBD1

cdr3_aa: CASSPDGGTDSPLHF
cdr3_nt: TGTGCCAGCAGCCCCGATGGGGGGACAGATTCACCCCTCCACTTT
j_call: TRBJ1-6
clone_size: .
v_call: TRBV7-3
d_call: TRBD1

cdr3_aa: CASSEDPGGYEQYF
cdr3_nt: TGTGCCAGCAGTGAGGACCCGGGGGGCTACGAGCAGTACTTC
j_call: TRBJ2-7
clone_size: .
v_call: TRBV2
d_call: TRBD2

cdr3_aa: CASSTAGTSGDEQFF
cdr3_nt: TGTGCCAGCAGCACCGCCGGGACTAGCGGGGATGAGCAGTTCTTC
j_call: TRBJ2-1
clone_size: .
v_call: TRBV9
d_call: TRBD2

cdr3_aa: CASSVGQGNQPQHF
cdr3_nt: TGTGCCAGCAGCGTGGGACAGGGGAATCAGCCCCAGCATTTT
j_call: TRBJ1-5
clone_size: .
v_call: TRBV9
d_call: TRBD1

cdr3_aa: CASSPSTGGRYEQYF
cdr3_nt: TGTGCCAGTAGTCCATCGACAGGGGGGCGATACGAGCAGTACTTC
j_call: TRBJ2-7
clone_size: .
v_call: TRBV19
d_call: TRBD1

cdr3_aa: CASSPGTGSRGTF
cdr3_nt: TGTGCCAGCAGCCCCGGGACAGGGTCGCGCGGCACCTTC
j_call: TRBJ1-2
clone_size: .
v_call: TRBV7-9
d_call: TRBD1

cdr3_aa: CASSYGAEAFF
cdr3_nt: TGTGCCAGCAGCTACGGGGCTGAAGCTTTCTTT
j_call: TRBJ1-1
clone_size: .
v_call: TRBV5-6
d_call: .

cdr3_aa: CASSPLGGPSTDTQYF
cdr3_nt: TGTGCCAGCAGCCCTCTTGGCGGCCCGAGCACAGATACGCAGTATTTT
j_call: TRBJ2-3
clone_size: .
v_call: TRBV7-3
d_call: .

cdr3_aa: CASSSRQGAAYYGYTF
cdr3_nt: TGTGCCAGTAGTTCGAGACAGGGGGCTGCCTACTATGGCTACACCTTC
j_call: TRBJ1-2
clone_size: .
v_call: TRBV19
d_call: TRBD1

cdr3_aa: CASKETGPNTGELFF
cdr3_nt: TGTGCCAGTAAGGAGACAGGGCCTAACACCGGGGAGCTGTTTTTT
j_call: TRBJ2-2
clone_size: .
v_call: TRBV19
d_call: TRBD1

cdr3_aa: CAWEPLHRAYGYTF
cdr3_nt: TGTGCCTGGGAACCACTGCACAGGGCATATGGCTACACCTTC
j_call: TRBJ1-2
clone_size: .
v_call: TRBV30
d_call: .

cdr3_aa: CASSPVAGSTGELFF
cdr3_nt: TGTGCCAGTAGCCCCGTCGCGGGGAGCACCGGGGAGCTGTTTTTT
j_call: TRBJ2-2
clone_size: .
v_call: TRBV19
d_call: .

cdr3_aa: CASSLQGSGRTDTQYF
cdr3_nt: TGCGCCAGCAGCCTACAGGGATCCGGGCGGACAGATACGCAGTATTTT
j_call: TRBJ2-3
clone_size: .
v_call: TRBV5-1
d_call: .

cdr3_aa: CASSSGGASWETQYF
cdr3_nt: TGTGCCAGTTCTAGCGGGGGGGCCTCGTGGGAGACCCAGTACTTC
j_call: TRBJ2-5
clone_size: .
v_call: TRBV6-5
d_call: TRBD2

cdr3_aa: CASSLDAGFYEQYF
cdr3_nt: TGTGCCAGCAGCTTAGATGCGGGATTCTACGAGCAGTACTTC
j_call: TRBJ2-7
clone_size: .
v_call: TRBV7-3
d_call: .

cdr3_aa: CASSQRWGEIGLTVNEQFF
cdr3_nt: TGTGCCAGCAGTCAACGATGGGGGGAAATCGGGTTAACGGTCAATGAGCAGTTCTTC
j_call: TRBJ2-1
clone_size: .
v_call: TRBV7-9
d_call: .

cdr3_aa: CASSEQRGDQPQHF
cdr3_nt: TGTGCCAGCAGTGAACAGCGCGGGGATCAGCCCCAGCATTTT
j_call: TRBJ1-5
clone_size: .
v_call: TRBV2
d_call: .

cdr3_aa: CASSVDSGTYNEQFF
cdr3_nt: TGTGCCAGCAGCGTAGATAGCGGGACGTACAATGAGCAGTTCTTC
j_call: TRBJ2-1
clone_size: .
v_call: TRBV9
d_call: TRBD2

cdr3_aa: CASSLAETGGRAFF
cdr3_nt: TGTGCCAGCAGCTTGGCGGAGACAGGGGGTCGGGCTTTCTTT
j_call: TRBJ1-1
clone_size: .
v_call: TRBV7-2
d_call: TRBD1

cdr3_aa: CASTIPLPGGHTEAFF
cdr3_nt: TGTGCCAGCACCATTCCTTTGCCGGGGGGACACACTGAAGCTTTCTTT
j_call: TRBJ1-1
clone_size: .
v_call: TRBV7-3
d_call: .